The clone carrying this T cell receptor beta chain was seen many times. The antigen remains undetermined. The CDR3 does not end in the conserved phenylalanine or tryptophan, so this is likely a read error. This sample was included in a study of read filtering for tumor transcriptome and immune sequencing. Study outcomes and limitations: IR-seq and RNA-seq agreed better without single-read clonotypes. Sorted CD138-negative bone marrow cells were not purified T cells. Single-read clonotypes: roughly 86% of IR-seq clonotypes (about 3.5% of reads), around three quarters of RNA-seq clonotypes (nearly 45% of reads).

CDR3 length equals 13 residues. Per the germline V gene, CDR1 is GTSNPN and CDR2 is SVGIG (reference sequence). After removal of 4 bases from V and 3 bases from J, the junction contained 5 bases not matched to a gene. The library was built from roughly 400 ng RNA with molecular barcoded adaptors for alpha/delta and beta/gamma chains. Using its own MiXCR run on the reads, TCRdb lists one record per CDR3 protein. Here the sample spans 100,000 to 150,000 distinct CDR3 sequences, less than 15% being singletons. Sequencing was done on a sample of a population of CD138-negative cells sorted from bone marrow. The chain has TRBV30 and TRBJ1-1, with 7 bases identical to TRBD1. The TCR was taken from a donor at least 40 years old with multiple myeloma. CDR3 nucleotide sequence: TGTGCCTGGACCACAGGGGTTTACACTGAAGCTTTCTAT. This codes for CAWTTGVYTEAFY.